Below, 28 T cell receptor beta chains from the same sample are listed, as sequenced in a study of shared clonotypes between healthy human individuals. TCRdb's copy holds only in-frame clones and misses some; the assay was immunoSEQ multiplex PCR. The sample records almost 700,000 clones, 90% to 95% being singletons. Naive-designated CD8 cells lacked CD45RO, were positively enriched for CCR7, and omitted terminally differentiated effector memory CD45RA+ cells. The source material was naive CD8+ T cells sorted from blood. The receptors were sampled from a man aged 25 to 40 in good health.

The chain combines TRBV4-1 with TRBJ2-7; a possible D gene is TRBD1 (6 bases). V was pared by 1 base and J by 5 bases, with 9 bases between. The CDR3 contains 13 residues. In germline, CDR1 is MGHRA, CDR2 YSYEKL. In DNA, the CDR3 is TGCGCCAGCAGCCAAGTCAGGGGACACGAGCAGTACTTC. Its translation: CASSQVRGHEQYF.

The V call is TRBV29-1, the J call TRBJ2-3, with 9 bases fitting TRBD2. Losses at the gene ends were 0 bases for V and 4 bases for J; bases not matched to a gene: 8. Looked up from germline, CDR1 is SQVTM and CDR2 is ANQGSEA. CDR3 length: 16 amino acids. In DNA, the CDR3 is TGCAGCGTTGAAGATTCCAGCGGGAGGATTCCAGATACGCAGTATTTT. Residues: CSVEDSSGRIPDTQYF.

This sequence joins TRBV7-6 and TRBJ1-3; no definite D call. The germline V and J ends were trimmed by 1 base and 2 bases, with 9 bases remaining between them. The CDR3 extends over 15 amino acids. Germline values: CDR1 SGHVS, CDR2 FNYEAQ. The DNA of the CDR3 is TGTGCCAGCAGCTTAGAGTGGGCAACTGGAAACACCATATATTTT. It is translated as CASSLEWATGNTIYF.

The chain uses TRBV14 and TRBJ2-2, with TRBD2 identical over 10 bases. From germline, CDR1 is SGHDN and CDR2 FVKESK. V was pared by 3 bases and J by 6 bases, with 4 bases of the junction left unmatched. CDR3 length: 15 residues. In nucleotides, the CDR3 is TGTGCCAGCAGCCAGCTAGCGGGAGAGTCCGGGGAGCTGTTTTTT. It translates to CASSQLAGESGELFF.

The chain has TRBV29-1 and TRBJ2-1; D is unresolved. With 4 bases removed from V and 3 bases from J, the gap between germline ends came to 10 bases. CDR3 length: 13 amino acids. Germline V gene sequence: CDR1 SQVTM, CDR2 ANQGSEA. The CDR3 DNA sequence: TGCAGCGTTGGGCAGGCTCGCTACAATGAGCAGTTCTTC. Protein: CSVGQARYNEQFF.

The V and J genes are TRBV7-9 and TRBJ2-7; no reliable D call. V was pared by 2 bases and J by 2 bases, with 13 bases between. This CDR3 is 15 amino acids long. Germline loops: CDR1 SEHNR, CDR2 FQNEAQ (reference sequence). The CDR3 bases are TGTGCCAGCAGCTTATCCCCAGAAACCACCTACGAGCAGTACTTC. The encoded protein is CASSLSPETTYEQYF.

The CDR3 region is CSVESPTVPYEQYF. DNA for the CDR3: TGCAGCGTTGAAAGCCCGACCGTTCCTTACGAGCAGTACTTC. J is TRBJ2-7 and V is TRBV29-1; no clear D gene. CDR1 and CDR2 (germline): SQVTM, ANQGSEA. The CDR3 runs 14 residues. Trimming removed 2 bases from V and 4 bases from J, with 15 bases in between.

V and J are TRBV5-1 and TRBJ2-7; D unclear. The CDR3 sequence is 13 residues long. Between the trimmed V and J ends, which lost 0 bases and 3 bases, there was a span of 7 bases. Germline V gives CDR1 SGHRS, CDR2 YFSETQ. CDR3 coding DNA: TGCGCCAGCAGCTTGGCCGCCAGCTACGAGCAGTACTTC. This encodes CASSLAASYEQYF.

The chain combines TRBV19 with TRBJ2-3; no reliable D call. Germline V gene sequence: CDR1 LNHDA, CDR2 SQIVND (reference sequence). Trimming pared 4 bases from V and 2 bases from J, leaving 16 bases between. CDR3 length equals 16 residues. The CDR3 is CASSTIETQTTDTQYF. In DNA, the CDR3 is TGTGCCAGTAGTACTATCGAAACCCAGACCACAGATACGCAGTATTTT.

The chain joins TRBV7-2 to TRBJ1-5; no clear D. Trimming cost V 1 base and J 1 base, with 14 bases left between them. The CDR3 contains 17 residues. Per the germline V gene, CDR1 is SGHTA and CDR2 is FQGNSA. The CDR3 here is CASSLDPRVWSNQPQHF. CDR3 sequence (DNA): TGTGCCAGCAGCTTAGATCCGAGAGTCTGGAGCAATCAGCCCCAGCATTTT.

The chain's CDR3 is CASSIRGSMNTEAFF. CDR3 DNA: TGTGCCAGCAGTATAAGGGGGTCCATGAACACTGAAGCTTTCTTT. This chain connects TRBV27 to TRBJ1-1; D is possibly TRBD1 (6 bases). The V end lost 5 bases, the J end lost 0 bases, and 13 bases lay between the germline ends. The CDR3 length is 15 residues. Germline V CDR1 and CDR2: MNHEY, SMNVEV (reference sequence).

The chain recombines TRBV6-1 with TRBJ1-4, with unresolved D. Trimming shortened V by 10 bases and J by 0 bases, and 15 bases separated the two germline ends. Germline V CDR1 and CDR2: MNHNS, SASEGT. The CDR3 has 15 amino acids. The CDR3 DNA reads TGTGCCACTCAACGATTAGATGCAACTAATGAAAAACTGTTTTTT. Encoded protein: CATQRLDATNEKLFF.

This chain uses TRBV27 with TRBJ2-1, with TRBD2 identical over 9 bases. The V gene's germline CDR1 is MNHEY and CDR2 SMNVEV (reference sequence). Trimming took 7 bases from V and 4 from J; bases not matched to a gene: 8. The CDR3 is 15 amino acids. CDR3 amino acids: CASKFLGLAYNEQFF. The DNA for the CDR3 is TGTGCCAGCAAGTTTCTCGGACTAGCGTACAATGAGCAGTTCTTC.

The V gene is TRBV6-5, the J gene TRBJ1-5; the D gene is possibly TRBD1 (6 bases). The CDR3 spans 14 residues. Germline V CDR1 and CDR2: MNHEY, SVGAGI. Between the trimmed V and J ends, which lost 0 bases and 4 bases, there was a span of 7 bases. The CDR3 DNA sequence: TGTGCCAGCAGTTACTCCCAGGGGAATCAGCCCCAGCATTTT. Its translation: CASSYSQGNQPQHF.

The chain carries TRBV25-1 and TRBJ2-5; TRBD2 might be the D (6 bases). CDR1 is MGHDK and CDR2 is SYGVNS in the germline V gene. This CDR3 region has 14 residues. Trimming took off 4 bases at V and 5 bases at J, with 14 bases between the two ends. The CDR3, as DNA: TGTGCCAGCAGTGGACCGGGGGTCGGGGAGACCCAGTACTTC. Encoded protein: CASSGPGVGETQYF.

The chain has TRBV27 and TRBJ2-3, with 7 bases fitting TRBD1. Unmatched junction bases numbered 17, after V lost 3 bases and J lost 5 bases. CDR3 length equals 18 residues. The germline V gene has CDR1 MNHEY and CDR2 SMNVEV (reference sequence). CDR3 in DNA: TGTGCCAGCAGTTTTTTAGGACAGGACAATAAACAAGGAGATACGCAGTATTTT. It encodes CASSFLGQDNKQGDTQYF.

In this sample, this clone turned up once. The chain recombines TRBV6-1 with TRBJ2-1; the D is unclear. The CDR3 is 13 residues long. Germline CDR1 and CDR2: MNHNS and SASEGT. Trimming pared 10 bases from V and 2 bases from J, leaving 12 bases between. The CDR3 sequence is CAILGYTYNEQFF. In nucleotides, the CDR3 is TGTGCCATCTTAGGGTATACCTACAATGAGCAGTTCTTC.

CDR3 sequence reads: CASGTGGYLNTGELFF. The CDR3 nucleotides are TGTGCCAGCGGGACAGGGGGCTATCTGAACACCGGGGAGCTGTTTTTT. This sequence joins TRBV5-6 and TRBJ2-2; 12 bases fit TRBD1. Trimming cost V 7 bases and J 1 base; bases outside gene matches: 5. This CDR3 has 16 residues. CDR1 and CDR2 (germline): SGHDT, YYEEEE.

The chain uses TRBV19 and TRBJ1-5; no definite D call. Germline lookup yields CDR1 LNHDA and CDR2 SQIVND (reference sequence). CDR3 length: 12 amino acids. The ends were cut back, 7 bases at V and 7 bases at J, with 11 bases in the middle. The DNA for the CDR3 is TGTGCCAGTACCCAACTTGGCCAGCCCCAGCATTTT. The encoded protein is CASTQLGQPQHF.

The chain combines TRBV2 with TRBJ2-1; no definite D call. Germline loops: CDR1 SNHLY, CDR2 FYNNEI. The CDR3 extends over 11 amino acids. V was clipped by 10 bases and J by 7 bases, with 11 bases between them. The CDR3 loop is CAIKLGNEQFF. The CDR3 region has the DNA TGTGCCATCAAACTGGGGAATGAGCAGTTCTTC.

The chain recombines TRBV7-8 with TRBJ2-7; 9 bases match TRBD1. This CDR3 has 16 amino acids. CDR1 and CDR2 (germline): SGHVS, FQNEAQ. V shed 6 bases, J shed 2 bases, and the junction held 11 bases outside the gene matches. For the CDR3, the DNA is TGTGCCAGCAGTCCCACTGAAGGACAGGGGACCTACGAGCAGTACTTC. As protein: CASSPTEGQGTYEQYF.

This chain uses TRBV7-9 with TRBJ2-1; no clear D. Trimming left V 5 bases short and J 0 bases short, with 14 bases between. The V gene's germline CDR1 is SEHNR and CDR2 FQNEAQ (reference sequence). This CDR3 contains 16 residues. CDR3 nucleotide sequence: TGTGCCAGCAGCGGGGAAGCCCTAAGCTCCTACAATGAGCAGTTCTTC. Translating gives CASSGEALSSYNEQFF.

This clone has only one observation. This chain links TRBV7-9 with TRBJ2-3; D perhaps matches TRBD2 (6 bases). The CDR3 sequence is 15 residues long. Trimming shortened V by 5 bases and J by 3 bases, and 15 bases separated the two germline ends. CDR1 and CDR2 from the germline V gene are SEHNR and FQNEAQ (reference sequence). CDR3 residues: CASSLPEGRTDTQYF. For the CDR3, the DNA is TGTGCCAGCAGCCTACCGGAGGGGCGGACAGATACGCAGTATTTT.

V and J are TRBV18 and TRBJ2-7; no reliable D call. This CDR3 comprises 17 residues. Germline loops: CDR1 KGHSH, CDR2 LQKENI. V gave up 3 bases and J gave up 5 bases, with 23 bases separating them. CDR3 DNA: TGTGCCAGCTCACCTACCTCCCCACAGACGAATAAGAACGAGCAGTACTTC. Translated: CASSPTSPQTNKNEQYF.

The V gene is TRBV2, the J gene TRBJ1-5, with unresolved D. The CDR3 contains 15 residues. Germline loops: CDR1 SNHLY, CDR2 FYNNEI. Trimming stripped 6 bases from V and 0 bases from J, with 12 bases between. In DNA form, the CDR3 reads TGTGCCAGCAGACCAACGGGGAATAGCAATCAGCCCCAGCATTTT. Translating gives CASRPTGNSNQPQHF.

The chain uses TRBV11-2 and TRBJ2-1; 9 nucleotides agree with TRBD2. This CDR3 is 17 amino acids long. Germline V gene sequence: CDR1 SGHAT, CDR2 FQNNGV. V trimming: 1 base; J trimming: 2 bases; junction bases outside the gene matches: 6. This CDR3 is CASSLVPRGRAYNEQFF. The CDR3 coding sequence is TGTGCCAGCAGCTTAGTTCCTCGCGGGAGGGCCTACAATGAGCAGTTCTTC. Variable domain in full (rest from reference TRBV11-2 and TRBJ2-1): EAGVAQSPRYKIIEKRQSVAFWCNPISGHATLYWYQQILGQGPKLLIQFQNNGVVDDSQLPKDRFSAERLKGVDSTLKIQPAKLEDSAVYLCASSLVPRGRAYNEQFFGPGTRLTVL.

J is TRBJ2-1 and V is TRBV6-5; D is unclear. The germline V and J ends were trimmed by 5 bases and 7 bases, with 6 bases remaining between them. CDR1 is MNHEY and CDR2 is SVGAGI in the germline V gene. This CDR3 comprises 11 residues. The CDR3 nucleotides read TGTGCCAGCAGTATGGGTAATGAGCAGTTCTTC. It codes for CASSMGNEQFF.

V usage is TRBV27 and J usage is TRBJ2-2, with D tentatively TRBD1 (6 bases). Trimming shortened V by 11 bases and J by 4 bases, and 14 bases separated the two germline ends. The CDR3 totals 13 residues. Germline assignment: CDR1 MNHEY and CDR2 SMNVEV (reference sequence). The CDR3 here is CAVREGVTGELFF. The CDR3 region has the DNA TGTGCCGTACGTGAGGGGGTCACCGGGGAGCTGTTTTTT.